Below, one T cell receptor beta chain is given with its context. The data are from a study of OX40 agonist ivuxolimab in advanced cancers. At the level of the study: Averaging about 60 years in age, with a range of 23 to 79, the cohort was approximately 83% male.

The CDR3 extends over 14 amino acids. V was pared by 6 bases and J by 3 bases, with 14 bases between. Germline-derived CDR1 and CDR2 are KGHSH and LQKENI. Assay used: immunoSEQ multiplex PCR; TCRdb lists only in-frame clones, some missing. Of about 98,000 clones listed, about 92% were seen once; the top ten hold roughly 0.26%. The sequence was obtained from an adult with an advanced solid tumor such as melanoma, head and neck, liver or kidney cancer. Sequenced here: CD4+ or CD8+ T cells sorted from blood, sampled in a trial of the OX40 agonist ivuxolimab. The chain joins TRBV18 to TRBJ1-1; D remains ambiguous. CDR3 coding DNA: TGTGCCAGCTCGCTGAGCCATCGGGACACTGAAGCTTTCTTT. Translating it yields CASSLSHRDTEAFF.